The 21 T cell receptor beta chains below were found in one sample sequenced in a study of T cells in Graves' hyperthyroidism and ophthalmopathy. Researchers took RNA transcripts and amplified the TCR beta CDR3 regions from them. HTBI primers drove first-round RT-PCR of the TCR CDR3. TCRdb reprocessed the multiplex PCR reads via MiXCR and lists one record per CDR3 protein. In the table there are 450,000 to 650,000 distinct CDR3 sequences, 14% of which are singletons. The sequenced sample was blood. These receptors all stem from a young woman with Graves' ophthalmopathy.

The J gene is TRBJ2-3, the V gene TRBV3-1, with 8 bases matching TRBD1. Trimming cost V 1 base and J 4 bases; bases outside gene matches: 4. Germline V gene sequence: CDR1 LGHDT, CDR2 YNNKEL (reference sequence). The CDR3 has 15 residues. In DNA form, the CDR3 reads TGTGCCAGCAGCCAAGGGACAGGGATCGCAGATACGCAGTATTTT. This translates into CASSQGTGIADTQYF.

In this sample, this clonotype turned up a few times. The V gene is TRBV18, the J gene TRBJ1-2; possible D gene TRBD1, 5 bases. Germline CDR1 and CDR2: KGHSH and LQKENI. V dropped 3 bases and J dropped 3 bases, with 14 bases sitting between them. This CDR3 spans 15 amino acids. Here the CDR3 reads CASSPEEGPYYGYTF. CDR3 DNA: TGTGCCAGCTCACCTGAGGAGGGGCCGTACTATGGCTACACCTTC.

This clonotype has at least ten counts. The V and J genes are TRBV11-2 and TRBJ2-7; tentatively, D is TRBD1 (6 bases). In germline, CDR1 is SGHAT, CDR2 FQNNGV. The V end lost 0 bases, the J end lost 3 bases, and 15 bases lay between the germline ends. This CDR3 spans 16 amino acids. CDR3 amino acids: CASSLEGETGYYEQYF. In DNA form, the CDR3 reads TGTGCCAGCAGCTTAGAAGGAGAGACAGGCTACTACGAGCAGTACTTC.

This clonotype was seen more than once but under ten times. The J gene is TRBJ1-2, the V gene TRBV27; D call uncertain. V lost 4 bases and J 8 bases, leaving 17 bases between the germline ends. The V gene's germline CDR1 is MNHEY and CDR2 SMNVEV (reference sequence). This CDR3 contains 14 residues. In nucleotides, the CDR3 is TGTGCCAGCAGTTCCGTGGTCGATAGTCAGGGCTACACCTTC. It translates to CASSSVVDSQGYTF.

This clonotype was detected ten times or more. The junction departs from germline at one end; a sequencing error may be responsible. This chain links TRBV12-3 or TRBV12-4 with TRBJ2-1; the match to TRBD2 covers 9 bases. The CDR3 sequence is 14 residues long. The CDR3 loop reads CASSVAGEWIEQFF. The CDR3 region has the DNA TGTGCCAGCAGTGTAGCGGGAGAGTGGATTGAGCAGTTCTTC.

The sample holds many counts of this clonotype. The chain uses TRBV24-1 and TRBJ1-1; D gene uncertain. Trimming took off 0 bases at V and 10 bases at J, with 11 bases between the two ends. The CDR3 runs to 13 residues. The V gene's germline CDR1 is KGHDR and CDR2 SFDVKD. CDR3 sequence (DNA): TGTGCCACCAGTGATTTGCGGACGGCTAGAGCTTTCTTT. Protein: CATSDLRTARAFF.

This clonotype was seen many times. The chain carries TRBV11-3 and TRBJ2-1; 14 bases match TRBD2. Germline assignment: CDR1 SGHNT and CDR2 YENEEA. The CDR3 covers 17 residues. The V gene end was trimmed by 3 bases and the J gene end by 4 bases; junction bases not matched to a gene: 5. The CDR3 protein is CASSFGLAGGRYNEQFF. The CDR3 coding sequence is TGTGCCAGCAGCTTCGGACTAGCGGGAGGCCGTTACAATGAGCAGTTCTTC.

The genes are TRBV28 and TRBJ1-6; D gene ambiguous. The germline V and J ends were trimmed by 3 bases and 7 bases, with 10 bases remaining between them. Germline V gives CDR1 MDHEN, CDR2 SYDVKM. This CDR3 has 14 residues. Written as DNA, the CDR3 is TGTGCCAGCAGTTTCCTGTACAAGAATTCACCCCTCCACTTT. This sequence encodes CASSFLYKNSPLHF.

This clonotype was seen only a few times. CDR3 residues: CASSSGGLSAFF. The CDR3 DNA sequence: TGTGCCAGCAGCTCCGGCGGCCTCTCAGCTTTCTTT. The rearrangement joins TRBV7-9 to TRBJ1-1; D gene ambiguous. The CDR3 covers 12 residues. Between the trimmed V and J ends, which lost 4 bases and 10 bases, there was a span of 13 bases. From germline, CDR1 is SEHNR and CDR2 FQNEAQ (reference sequence).

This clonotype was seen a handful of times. This chain's CDR3 is CASSYQAGRQPQHF. The CDR3 region has the DNA TGTGCCAGCAGCTATCAAGCCGGACGTCAGCCCCAGCATTTT. The rearrangement uses TRBV5-6 and TRBJ1-5; D call uncertain. Germline loops: CDR1 SGHDT, CDR2 YYEEEE. V lost 3 bases to trimming and J lost 6 bases, with 13 bases between them. The CDR3 consists of 14 residues.

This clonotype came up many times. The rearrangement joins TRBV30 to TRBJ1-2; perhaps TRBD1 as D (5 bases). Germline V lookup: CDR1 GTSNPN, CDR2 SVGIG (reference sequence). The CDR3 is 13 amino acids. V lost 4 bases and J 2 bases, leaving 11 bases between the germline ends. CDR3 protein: CAWMVAGNYGYTF. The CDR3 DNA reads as TGTGCCTGGATGGTAGCAGGGAACTATGGCTACACCTTC. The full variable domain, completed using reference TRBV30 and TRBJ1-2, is SQTIHQWPATLVQPVGSPLSLECTVEGTSNPNLYWYRQAAGRGLQLLFYSVGIGQISSEVPQNLSASRPQDRQFILSSKKLLLSDSGFYLCAWMVAGNYGYTFGSGTRLTVV.

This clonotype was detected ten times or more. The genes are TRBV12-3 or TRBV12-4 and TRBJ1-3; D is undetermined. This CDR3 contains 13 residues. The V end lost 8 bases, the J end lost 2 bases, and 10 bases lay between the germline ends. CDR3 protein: CASSIGPGNTIYF. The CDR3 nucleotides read TGTGCCAGCTCAATCGGCCCTGGAAACACCATATATTTT.

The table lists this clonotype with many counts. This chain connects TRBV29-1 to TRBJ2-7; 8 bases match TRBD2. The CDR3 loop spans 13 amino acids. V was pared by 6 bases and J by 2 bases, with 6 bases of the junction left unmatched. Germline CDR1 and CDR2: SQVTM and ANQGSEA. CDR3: CSVRRGGTYEQYF. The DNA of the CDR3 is TGCAGCGTACGACGGGGGGGTACCTACGAGCAGTACTTC.

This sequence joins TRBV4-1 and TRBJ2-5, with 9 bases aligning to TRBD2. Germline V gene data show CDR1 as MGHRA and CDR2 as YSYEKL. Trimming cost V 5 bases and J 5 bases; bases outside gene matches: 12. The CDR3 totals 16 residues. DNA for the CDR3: TGCGCCAGCAGCAGGGGGCGGGAGGGCGTCCGGGAGACCCAGTACTTC. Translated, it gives CASSRGREGVRETQYF.

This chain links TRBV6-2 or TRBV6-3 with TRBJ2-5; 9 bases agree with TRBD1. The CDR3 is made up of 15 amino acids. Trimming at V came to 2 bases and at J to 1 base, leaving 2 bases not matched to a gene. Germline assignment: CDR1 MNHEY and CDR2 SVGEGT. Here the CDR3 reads CASSYRDRAQETQYF. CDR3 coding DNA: TGTGCCAGCAGTTACAGGGACAGGGCCCAAGAGACCCAGTACTTC.

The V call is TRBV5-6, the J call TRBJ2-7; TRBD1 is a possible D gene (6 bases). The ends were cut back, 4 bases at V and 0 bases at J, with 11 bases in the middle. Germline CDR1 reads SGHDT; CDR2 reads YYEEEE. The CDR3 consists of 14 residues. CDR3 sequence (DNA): TGTGCCAGCAGCGGGTTGGGGGCCTCCTACGAGCAGTACTTC. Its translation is CASSGLGASYEQYF.

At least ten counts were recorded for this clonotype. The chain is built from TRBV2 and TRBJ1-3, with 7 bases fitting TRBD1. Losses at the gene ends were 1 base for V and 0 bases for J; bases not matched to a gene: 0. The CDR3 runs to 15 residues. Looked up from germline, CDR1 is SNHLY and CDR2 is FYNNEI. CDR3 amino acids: CASSEGTGSGNTIYF. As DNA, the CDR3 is TGTGCCAGCAGTGAAGGGACAGGCTCTGGAAACACCATATATTTT.

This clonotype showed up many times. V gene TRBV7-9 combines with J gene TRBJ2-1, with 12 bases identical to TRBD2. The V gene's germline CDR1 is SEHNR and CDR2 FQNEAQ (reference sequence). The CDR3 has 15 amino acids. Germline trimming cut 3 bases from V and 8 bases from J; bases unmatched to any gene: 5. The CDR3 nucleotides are TGTGCCAGCAGCTTCCCGACTAGCGGGAGCGATGAGCAGTTCTTC. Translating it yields CASSFPTSGSDEQFF.

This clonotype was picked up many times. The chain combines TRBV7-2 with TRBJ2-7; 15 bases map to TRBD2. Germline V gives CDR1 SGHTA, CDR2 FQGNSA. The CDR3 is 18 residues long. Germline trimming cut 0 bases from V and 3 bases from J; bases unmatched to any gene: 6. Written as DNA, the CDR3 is TGTGCCAGCAGCTTAGCGGGACTAGCGGGAGGTTTTGACTACGAGCAGTACTTC. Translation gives CASSLAGLAGGFDYEQYF.

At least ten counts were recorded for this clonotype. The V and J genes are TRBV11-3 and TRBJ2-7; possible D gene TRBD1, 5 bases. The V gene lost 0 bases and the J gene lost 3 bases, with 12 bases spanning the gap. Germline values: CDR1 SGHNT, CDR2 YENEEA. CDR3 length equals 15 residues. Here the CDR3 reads CASSLDRDRSYEQYF. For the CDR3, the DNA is TGTGCCAGCAGCTTAGATCGCGACAGAAGCTACGAGCAGTACTTC. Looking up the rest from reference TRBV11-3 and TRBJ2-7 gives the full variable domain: EAGVVQSPRYKIIEKKQPVAFWCNPISGHNTLYWYLQNLGQGPELLIRYENEEAVDDSQLPKDRFSAERLKGVDSTLKIQPAELGDSAVYLCASSLDRDRSYEQYFGPGTRLTVT.

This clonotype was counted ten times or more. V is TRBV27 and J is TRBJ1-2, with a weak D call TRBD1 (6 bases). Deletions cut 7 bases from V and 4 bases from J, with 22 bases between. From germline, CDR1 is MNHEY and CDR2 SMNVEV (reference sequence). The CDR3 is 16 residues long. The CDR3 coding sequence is TGTGCCAGCAAAACCCGCGGGGCAGGGGAGGCCTATGGCTACACCTTC. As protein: CASKTRGAGEAYGYTF.